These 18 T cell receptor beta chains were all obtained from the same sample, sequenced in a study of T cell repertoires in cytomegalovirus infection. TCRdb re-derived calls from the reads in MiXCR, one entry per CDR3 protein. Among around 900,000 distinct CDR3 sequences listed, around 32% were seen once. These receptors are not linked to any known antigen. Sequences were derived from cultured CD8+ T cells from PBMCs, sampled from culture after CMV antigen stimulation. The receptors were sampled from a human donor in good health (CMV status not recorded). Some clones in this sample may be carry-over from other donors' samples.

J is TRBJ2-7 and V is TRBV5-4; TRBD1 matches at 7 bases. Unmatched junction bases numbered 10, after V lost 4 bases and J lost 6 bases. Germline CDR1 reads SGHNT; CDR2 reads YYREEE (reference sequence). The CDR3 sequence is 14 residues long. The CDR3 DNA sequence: TGTGCCAGCAGCCAGGCGACAGGGCCCTCCGAGCAGTACTTC. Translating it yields CASSQATGPSEQYF.

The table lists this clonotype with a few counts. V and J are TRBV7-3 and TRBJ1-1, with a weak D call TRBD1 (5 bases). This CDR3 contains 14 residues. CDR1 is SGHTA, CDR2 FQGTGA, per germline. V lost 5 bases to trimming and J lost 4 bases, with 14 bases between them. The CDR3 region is CASSLTGSSTEAFF. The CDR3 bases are TGTGCCAGCAGCCTTACAGGTTCTTCCACTGAAGCTTTCTTT.

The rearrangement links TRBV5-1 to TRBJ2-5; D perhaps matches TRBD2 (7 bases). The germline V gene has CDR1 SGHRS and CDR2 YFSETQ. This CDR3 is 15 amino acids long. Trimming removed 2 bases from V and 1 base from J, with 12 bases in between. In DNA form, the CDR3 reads TGCGCCAGCAGCTTTAGGGGGGGAAGCCAAGAGACCCAGTACTTC. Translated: CASSFRGGSQETQYF. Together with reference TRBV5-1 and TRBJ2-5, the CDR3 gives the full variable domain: KAGVTQTPRYLIKTRGQQVTLSCSPISGHRSVSWYQQTPGQGLQFLFEYFSETQRNKGNFPGRFSGRQFSNSRSEMNVSTLELGDSALYLCASSFRGGSQETQYFGPGTRLLVL.

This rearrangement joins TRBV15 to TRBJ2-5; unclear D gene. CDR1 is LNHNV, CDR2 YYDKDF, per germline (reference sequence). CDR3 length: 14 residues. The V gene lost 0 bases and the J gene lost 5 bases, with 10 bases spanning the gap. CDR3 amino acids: CATSRERSLETQYF. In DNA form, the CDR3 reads TGTGCCACCAGCAGAGAAAGATCTCTGGAGACCCAGTACTTC.

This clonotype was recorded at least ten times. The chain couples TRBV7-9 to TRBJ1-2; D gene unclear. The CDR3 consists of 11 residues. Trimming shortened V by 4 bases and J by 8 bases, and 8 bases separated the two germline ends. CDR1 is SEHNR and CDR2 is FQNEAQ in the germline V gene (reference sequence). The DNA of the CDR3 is TGTGCCAGCAGCTCACGGGGAGGCTACACCTTC. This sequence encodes CASSSRGGYTF. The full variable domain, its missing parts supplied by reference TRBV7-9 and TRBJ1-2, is DTGVSQNPRHKITKRGQNVTFRCDPISEHNRLYWYRQTLGQGPEFLTYFQNEAQLEKSRLLSDRFSAERPKGSFSTLEIQRTEQGDSAMYLCASSSRGGYTFGSGTRLTVV.

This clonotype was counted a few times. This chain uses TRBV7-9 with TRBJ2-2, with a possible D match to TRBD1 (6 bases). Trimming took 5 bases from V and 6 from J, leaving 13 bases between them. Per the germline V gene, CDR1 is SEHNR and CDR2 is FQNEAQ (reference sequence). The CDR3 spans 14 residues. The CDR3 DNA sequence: TGTGCCAGCAGCCCTACAGGGTATGCCGGGGAGCTGTTTTTT. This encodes CASSPTGYAGELFF.

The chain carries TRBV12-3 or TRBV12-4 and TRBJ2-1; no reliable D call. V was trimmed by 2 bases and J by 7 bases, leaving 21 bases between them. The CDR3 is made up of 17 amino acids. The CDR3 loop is CASSLILQAGLKNEQFF. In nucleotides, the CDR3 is TGTGCCAGCAGTTTAATCCTGCAGGCAGGTTTAAAAAATGAGCAGTTCTTC.

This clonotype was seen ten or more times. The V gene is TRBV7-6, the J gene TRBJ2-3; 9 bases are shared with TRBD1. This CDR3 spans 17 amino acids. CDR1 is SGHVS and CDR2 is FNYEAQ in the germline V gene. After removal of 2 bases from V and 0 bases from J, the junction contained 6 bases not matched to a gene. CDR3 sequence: CASSLLQGAASTDTQYF. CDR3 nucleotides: TGTGCCAGCAGCTTACTACAGGGGGCGGCTAGCACAGATACGCAGTATTTT.

CDR3 amino acids: CASSWDWGTEAFF. DNA of the CDR3: TGTGCCAGTAGTTGGGATTGGGGCACTGAAGCTTTCTTT. The chain employs TRBV19 and TRBJ1-1, with D hard to call. Looked up from germline, CDR1 is LNHDA and CDR2 is SQIVND (reference sequence). The CDR3 totals 13 residues. V lost 5 bases and J 4 bases, leaving 11 bases between the germline ends.

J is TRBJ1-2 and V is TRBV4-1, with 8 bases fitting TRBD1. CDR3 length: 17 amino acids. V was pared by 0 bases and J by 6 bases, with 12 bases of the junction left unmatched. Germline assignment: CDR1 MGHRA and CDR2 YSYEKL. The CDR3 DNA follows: TGCGCCAGCAGCCAAGATCTGTCAGGGGGCAGATCAGATGGCTACACCTTC. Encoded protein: CASSQDLSGGRSDGYTF.

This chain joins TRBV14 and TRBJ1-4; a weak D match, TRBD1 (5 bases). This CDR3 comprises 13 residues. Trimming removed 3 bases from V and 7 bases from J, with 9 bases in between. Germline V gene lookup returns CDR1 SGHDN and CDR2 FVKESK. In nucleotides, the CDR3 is TGTGCCAGCAGCCACCAGGGTTTTGAAAAACTGTTTTTT. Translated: CASSHQGFEKLFF.

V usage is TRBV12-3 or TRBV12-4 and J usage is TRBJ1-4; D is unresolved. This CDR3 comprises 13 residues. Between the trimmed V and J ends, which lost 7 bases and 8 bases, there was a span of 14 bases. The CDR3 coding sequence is TGTGCCAGCACCTATGGGGTGTGGGAAAAACTGTTTTTT. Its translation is CASTYGVWEKLFF.

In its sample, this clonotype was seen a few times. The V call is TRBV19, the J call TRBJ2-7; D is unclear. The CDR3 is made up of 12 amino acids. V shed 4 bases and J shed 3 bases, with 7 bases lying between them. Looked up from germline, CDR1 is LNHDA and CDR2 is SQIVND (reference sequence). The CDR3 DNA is TGTGCCAGTAGTACCCCGCACTACGAGCAGTACTTC. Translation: CASSTPHYEQYF.

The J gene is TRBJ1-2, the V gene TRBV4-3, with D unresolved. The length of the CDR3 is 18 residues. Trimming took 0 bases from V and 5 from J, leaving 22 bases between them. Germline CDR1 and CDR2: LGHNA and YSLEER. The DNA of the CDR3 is TGCGCCAGCAGCCAAGATCCCCCCGGGCGGGAAGTTAGATATGGCTACACCTTC. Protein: CASSQDPPGREVRYGYTF.

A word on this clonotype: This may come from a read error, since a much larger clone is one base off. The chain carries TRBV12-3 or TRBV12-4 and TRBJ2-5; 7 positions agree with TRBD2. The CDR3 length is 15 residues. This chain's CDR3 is CPSRPSSGAGGTQYF. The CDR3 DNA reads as TGTCCCAGCAGGCCATCTAGCGGAGCCGGGGGGACCCAGTACTTC.

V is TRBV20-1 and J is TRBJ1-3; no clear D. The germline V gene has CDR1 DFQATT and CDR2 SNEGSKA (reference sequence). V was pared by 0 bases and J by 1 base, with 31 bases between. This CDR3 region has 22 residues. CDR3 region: CSARDSQIQNRTGELSGNTIYF. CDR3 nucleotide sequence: TGCAGTGCTAGAGATTCCCAAATCCAAAATCGGACGGGAGAGCTGTCTGGAAACACCATATATTTT.

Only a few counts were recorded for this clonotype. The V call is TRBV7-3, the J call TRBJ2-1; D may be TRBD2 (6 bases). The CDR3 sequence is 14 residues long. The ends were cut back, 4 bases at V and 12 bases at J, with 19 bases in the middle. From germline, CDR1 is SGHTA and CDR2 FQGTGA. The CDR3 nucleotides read TGTGCCAGCAGCTCTGTGGCGGGGTCTGGAGGGCAGTTCTTC. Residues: CASSSVAGSGGQFF. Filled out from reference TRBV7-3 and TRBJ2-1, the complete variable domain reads GAGVSQTPSNKVTEKGKYVELRCDPISGHTALYWYRQSLGQGPEFLIYFQGTGAADDSGLPNDRFFAVRPEGSVSTLKIQRTERGDSAVYLCASSSVAGSGGQFFGPGTRLTVL.

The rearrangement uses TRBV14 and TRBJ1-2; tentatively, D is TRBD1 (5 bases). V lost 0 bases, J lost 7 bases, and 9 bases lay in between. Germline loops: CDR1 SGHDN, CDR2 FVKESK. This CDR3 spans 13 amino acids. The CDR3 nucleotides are TGTGCCAGCAGCCAAGACAGGGACGGTGGCTACACCTTC. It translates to CASSQDRDGGYTF.